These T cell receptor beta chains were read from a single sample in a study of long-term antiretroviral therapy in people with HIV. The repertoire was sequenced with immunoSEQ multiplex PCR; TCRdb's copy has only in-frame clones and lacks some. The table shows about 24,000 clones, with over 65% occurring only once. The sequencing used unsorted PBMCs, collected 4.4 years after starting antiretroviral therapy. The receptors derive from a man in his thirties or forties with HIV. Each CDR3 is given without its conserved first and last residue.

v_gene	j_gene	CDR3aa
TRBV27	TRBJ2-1	ASTLSGAYNEQF
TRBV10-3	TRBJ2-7	AISDDQGRQGYTYEQY
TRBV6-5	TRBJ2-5	ASKGAKETQY
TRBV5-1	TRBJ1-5	ASSPFSGARDQPQH
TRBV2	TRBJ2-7	ASDNLGTDRSSYEQY
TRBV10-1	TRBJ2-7	ASSETLLSSYEQY
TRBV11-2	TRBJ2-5	ASSRRGGGETQY
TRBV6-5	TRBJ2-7	ASSYSITGLVWEQY
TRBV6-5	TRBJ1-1	ASSYRELNTEAF
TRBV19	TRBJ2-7	ASSQQGQGLYEQY
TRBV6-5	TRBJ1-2	ASSPPGQGSYGYT
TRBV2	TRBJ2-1	ASSPPVLAGLNEQF
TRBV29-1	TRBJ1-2	SVGTGNLNYGYT
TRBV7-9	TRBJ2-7	ASSLRDSSYEQY
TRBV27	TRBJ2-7	ASSSPGQPYEQY
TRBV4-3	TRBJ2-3	ASSQDLLLAGWAGTQY
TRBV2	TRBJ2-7	ASSAAGTSYEQY
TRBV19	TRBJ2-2	ASSTSGRANTGELF
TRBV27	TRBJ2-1	ASSLAGPYNEQF
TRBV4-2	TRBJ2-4	ASSQDRTRNIQY
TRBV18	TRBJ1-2	ASSPLKGALYGYT
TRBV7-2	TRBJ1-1	ASSKGQGLNAEAF
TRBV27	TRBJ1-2	ASSAQGTKGYT
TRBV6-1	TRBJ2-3	ASSALAATDTQY
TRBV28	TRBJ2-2	ASSLGEPGELF
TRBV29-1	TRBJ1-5	SVVMAGGQPQH
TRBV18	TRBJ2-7	ASSPRDRVSYEQY
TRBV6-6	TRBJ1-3	ASSRSSGNTIY
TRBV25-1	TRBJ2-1	ASSVTYNEQF
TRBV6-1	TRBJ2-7	ASRPGRSYEQY
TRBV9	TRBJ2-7	ASSSPYNYEQY
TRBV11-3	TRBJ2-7	ASSLDSYEQY
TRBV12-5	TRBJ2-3	ASGPAADTQY
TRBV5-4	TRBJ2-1	ASSFLASLYNEQF
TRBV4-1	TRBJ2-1	ASSQGDSINEQF
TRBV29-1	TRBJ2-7	SVDETGNPYEQY
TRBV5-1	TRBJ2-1	ASSPGTSGWNEQF
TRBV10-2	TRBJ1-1	ASGLRQGVNTEAF
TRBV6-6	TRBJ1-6	ASSRDRNSPLH
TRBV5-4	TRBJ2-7	ASSLEGQAYEQY
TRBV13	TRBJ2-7	ASSLGGAFYEQY
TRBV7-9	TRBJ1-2	ASSLGTGGVYT
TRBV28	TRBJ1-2	ASSLQVPGRDYGYT
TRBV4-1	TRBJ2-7	ASSLIMGGPYEQY
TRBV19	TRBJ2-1	ASSMRGPYNEQF
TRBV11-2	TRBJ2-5	ASSFFTGLGETQY
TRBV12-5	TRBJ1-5	ASGLVRDKNQPQH
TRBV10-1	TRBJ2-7	ASSEFGTYEQY
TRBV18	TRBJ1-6	ASSPPGQGYSPLH
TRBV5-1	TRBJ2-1	ASSLARSLRDEQF
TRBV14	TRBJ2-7	ASSFIRDRAPYEQY
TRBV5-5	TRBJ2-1	ASSFGGWEQF
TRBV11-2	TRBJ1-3	ASSLIGAGNTIY
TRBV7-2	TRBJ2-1	ASSLGPDPMDEQF
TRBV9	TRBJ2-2	ASVAGVTGELF